A selection of T cell receptor beta chains follows, all from one sample in a study of CD8 T cells in Susac syndrome. MiXCR was run by TCRdb on the immunoSEQ multiplex PCR reads, yielding one entry per CDR3 protein. The table lists approximately 170,000 distinct CDR3 sequences, approximately 93% of them singletons. Sequenced: CD4+ T cells from PBMCs. All receptors derive from a human donor with multiple sclerosis. The CDR3 runs from the conserved cysteine through the conserved F or W. A D gene is named only where the DNA matches it firmly. Clone size, where shown, is once, few, many, or a class for clones that have expanded.

CDR3nt: TGCAGCGTAGACCCCGGGACAGGCTACGAGCAGTACTTC
CDR3aa: CSVDPGTGYEQYF
v_gene: TRBV29-1
j_gene: TRBJ2-7
d_gene: TRBD1
abundance: once

CDR3nt: TGTGCCAGCAGCCAAATACGTCAAGAGACCCAGTACTTC
CDR3aa: CASSQIRQETQYF
v_gene: TRBV3-1
j_gene: TRBJ2-5
d_gene: NA
abundance: NA

CDR3nt: TGTGCCAGCAGTGATCGGGGCAGTCCTGGGGCCAACGTCCTGACTTTC
CDR3aa: CASSDRGSPGANVLTF
v_gene: TRBV6-1
j_gene: TRBJ2-6
d_gene: NA
abundance: NA

CDR3nt: TGTGCCAGCAGTCCTCGGGACAGGGCTTTTGAGCAGTACTTC
CDR3aa: CASSPRDRAFEQYF
v_gene: TRBV6-5
j_gene: TRBJ2-7
d_gene: TRBD1
abundance: NA

CDR3nt: TGCGCCAGCAGCCCTGGACTTACTAGCGGGAAGAACACCGGGGAGCTGTTTTTT
CDR3aa: CASSPGLTSGKNTGELFF
v_gene: TRBV5-1
j_gene: TRBJ2-2
d_gene: TRBD2
abundance: NA

CDR3nt: TGTGCCGGAAAGCGGGAGTCTTTTGAGCAGTTCTTC
CDR3aa: CAGKRESFEQFF
v_gene: TRBV30
j_gene: TRBJ2-1
d_gene: TRBD2
abundance: NA

CDR3nt: TGCAGTGCTAGAGATACGGGCAATCAGCCCCAGCATTTT
CDR3aa: CSARDTGNQPQHF
v_gene: TRBV20-1
j_gene: TRBJ1-5
d_gene: NA
abundance: NA

CDR3nt: TGTGCCTGGAGTCCCCAGCCGGGCCACGAGCAGTACTTC
CDR3aa: CAWSPQPGHEQYF
v_gene: TRBV30
j_gene: TRBJ2-7
d_gene: NA
abundance: NA

CDR3nt: TGTGCCAGCAGTTACGGGCGGGGGAACACTGAAGCTTTCTTT
CDR3aa: CASSYGRGNTEAFF
v_gene: TRBV2
j_gene: TRBJ1-1
d_gene: NA
abundance: NA

CDR3nt: TGCAGCGTTGCTGGACAGGGCGACGAGCAGTACTTC
CDR3aa: CSVAGQGDEQYF
v_gene: TRBV29-1
j_gene: TRBJ2-7
d_gene: TRBD1
abundance: NA

CDR3nt: TGTGCCAGCAGGGGGACAGAATCTAACTATGGCTACACCTTC
CDR3aa: CASRGTESNYGYTF
v_gene: TRBV12-3/TRBV12-4
j_gene: TRBJ1-2
d_gene: TRBD1
abundance: NA

CDR3nt: TGTGCCAGCAGCCTACAGGGGGCGAACACCGGGGAGCTGTTTTTT
CDR3aa: CASSLQGANTGELFF
v_gene: TRBV12-3/TRBV12-4
j_gene: TRBJ2-2
d_gene: TRBD1
abundance: NA

CDR3nt: TGTGCCAGCTCTTCCGGGACAGCTTCATACACTGAAGCTTTCTTT
CDR3aa: CASSSGTASYTEAFF
v_gene: TRBV18
j_gene: TRBJ1-1
d_gene: TRBD1
abundance: NA

CDR3nt: TGTGCCAGCAGCTCAGGGGCCAGCGGGAACACCGGGGAGCTGTTTTTT
CDR3aa: CASSSGASGNTGELFF
v_gene: TRBV6-1
j_gene: TRBJ2-2
d_gene: NA
abundance: NA

CDR3nt: TGTGCCAGCAGCCAAGAAGGATCACCCCTCCACTTT
CDR3aa: CASSQEGSPLHF
v_gene: TRBV3-1
j_gene: TRBJ1-6
d_gene: NA
abundance: NA

CDR3nt: TGTGCCACCAGCAGACGCTTAACCGGGACAGGATTCAATGAGCAGTTCTTC
CDR3aa: CATSRRLTGTGFNEQFF
v_gene: TRBV15
j_gene: TRBJ2-1
d_gene: TRBD1
abundance: once

CDR3nt: TGTGCCAGCAGAGCCGGGCCCCGTGGCACTGAAGCTTTCTTT
CDR3aa: CASRAGPRGTEAFF
v_gene: TRBV12-3/TRBV12-4
j_gene: TRBJ1-1
d_gene: NA
abundance: once

CDR3nt: TGTGCCAGCAGTCCCTCTGGGGGGGCCGAAACTGAAGCTTTCTTT
CDR3aa: CASSPSGGAETEAFF
v_gene: TRBV28
j_gene: TRBJ1-1
d_gene: NA
abundance: NA

CDR3nt: TGTGCCAGCCGGGACAGCTACACAGATACGCAGTATTTT
CDR3aa: CASRDSYTDTQYF
v_gene: TRBV12-3/TRBV12-4
j_gene: TRBJ2-3
d_gene: TRBD1
abundance: NA

CDR3nt: TGCAGCGGAGGAGGACTAGCGGGGAAGGAGTGGTTGGATACGCAGTATTTT
CDR3aa: CSGGGLAGKEWLDTQYF
v_gene: TRBV29-1
j_gene: TRBJ2-3
d_gene: TRBD2
abundance: once

CDR3nt: TGTGCCTTAACAGGGCTTGGAGGGGGCTACACCTTC
CDR3aa: CALTGLGGGYTF
v_gene: TRBV30
j_gene: TRBJ1-2
d_gene: NA
abundance: NA

CDR3nt: TGTGCCAGCAGCTCAGCTTGGCGGGGGCGAAACACCATATATTTT
CDR3aa: CASSSAWRGRNTIYF
v_gene: TRBV7-9
j_gene: TRBJ1-3
d_gene: NA
abundance: once

CDR3nt: TGCAGTGCTAGAGGGACAGGGGGCGAAGAGACCCAGTACTTC
CDR3aa: CSARGTGGEETQYF
v_gene: TRBV20-1
j_gene: TRBJ2-5
d_gene: TRBD1
abundance: NA

CDR3nt: TGTGCCTGGAGAAGGGCCCCCGCGGAATCCGGGGAGCTGTTTTTT
CDR3aa: CAWRRAPAESGELFF
v_gene: TRBV30
j_gene: TRBJ2-2
d_gene: NA
abundance: NA

CDR3nt: TGCGCCAGCAGCTTCCGTAGGCGTCGGACCCCCGAGCCGAACGAGCAGTACTTC
CDR3aa: CASSFRRRRTPEPNEQYF
v_gene: TRBV5-1
j_gene: TRBJ2-7
d_gene: NA
abundance: NA

CDR3nt: TGTGCCAGCAGTTCCACTAGAACCGGAAACATTCAGTACTTC
CDR3aa: CASSSTRTGNIQYF
v_gene: TRBV6-5
j_gene: TRBJ2-4
d_gene: NA
abundance: once

CDR3nt: TGTGCCATCAGTCCCGGGGGCCAGGGCACTGAAGCTTTCTTT
CDR3aa: CAISPGGQGTEAFF
v_gene: TRBV10-3
j_gene: TRBJ1-1
d_gene: NA
abundance: NA

CDR3nt: TGTGCCAGCAGCCACAGGGGGCTAAATCAGCCCCAGCATTTT
CDR3aa: CASSHRGLNQPQHF
v_gene: TRBV3-1
j_gene: TRBJ1-5
d_gene: TRBD1
abundance: NA

CDR3nt: TGTGCCAGCAGCGTAAGCTCGAGATCTGAAGCTTTCTTT
CDR3aa: CASSVSSRSEAFF
v_gene: TRBV9
j_gene: TRBJ1-1
d_gene: NA
abundance: once

CDR3nt: TGTGCCTGGAGTAGTCTCGGTGGCTTAAACACTGAAGCTTTCTTT
CDR3aa: CAWSSLGGLNTEAFF
v_gene: TRBV30
j_gene: TRBJ1-1
d_gene: NA
abundance: NA

CDR3nt: TGTGCCAGCAGTTATGCTCCGCTCCCCGAGCAGTTCTTC
CDR3aa: CASSYAPLPEQFF
v_gene: TRBV6-2/TRBV6-3
j_gene: TRBJ2-1
d_gene: NA
abundance: NA

CDR3nt: TGTGCCAGCAGCTCCGACCTGGGTCCCTACGAGCAGTACTTC
CDR3aa: CASSSDLGPYEQYF
v_gene: TRBV9
j_gene: TRBJ2-7
d_gene: NA
abundance: NA

CDR3nt: TGCGCCAGCAGCTTGGGGGATTATAGCCCAGATACGCAGTATTTT
CDR3aa: CASSLGDYSPDTQYF
v_gene: TRBV5-1
j_gene: TRBJ2-3
d_gene: NA
abundance: NA

CDR3nt: TGCGCCAGCAGCTTGCTACCCCAGAACACTGAAGCTTTCTTT
CDR3aa: CASSLLPQNTEAFF
v_gene: TRBV5-1
j_gene: TRBJ1-1
d_gene: NA
abundance: NA

CDR3nt: TGTGCCAGCAGTCAAATGGGCGGGAGTACCGGGGAGCTGTTTTTT
CDR3aa: CASSQMGGSTGELFF
v_gene: TRBV7-2
j_gene: TRBJ2-2
d_gene: TRBD2
abundance: few

CDR3nt: TGTGCCAGCAGTGATTACCGGGGGCGCATGGAGCAGTACTTC
CDR3aa: CASSDYRGRMEQYF
v_gene: TRBV6-1
j_gene: TRBJ2-7
d_gene: NA
abundance: NA

CDR3nt: TGTGCCAGCTCACCAGACAGGCAGTATGGCTACACCTTC
CDR3aa: CASSPDRQYGYTF
v_gene: TRBV18
j_gene: TRBJ1-2
d_gene: NA
abundance: NA

CDR3nt: TGTGCCGCCAAACCGGGACTGGACTCCTACGAGCAGTACTTC
CDR3aa: CAAKPGLDSYEQYF
v_gene: TRBV10-3
j_gene: TRBJ2-7
d_gene: NA
abundance: NA

CDR3nt: TGTGCCAGTACCATCCAAGGGGGCCCGATCTATGGCTACACCTTC
CDR3aa: CASTIQGGPIYGYTF
v_gene: TRBV19
j_gene: TRBJ1-2
d_gene: TRBD1
abundance: NA

CDR3nt: TGTGCCAGCAGCCTATGGCCGAGCGCTAGCACAGATACGCAGTATTTT
CDR3aa: CASSLWPSASTDTQYF
v_gene: TRBV11-2
j_gene: TRBJ2-3
d_gene: NA
abundance: NA

CDR3nt: TGTGCCAGCAGTTTAACTGACGGCTCCTACGAGCAGTACTTC
CDR3aa: CASSLTDGSYEQYF
v_gene: TRBV27
j_gene: TRBJ2-7
d_gene: NA
abundance: NA

CDR3nt: TGCAGTGCTAGTTTAGGGAACCCCCAAGAGACCCAGTACTTC
CDR3aa: CSASLGNPQETQYF
v_gene: TRBV20-1
j_gene: TRBJ2-5
d_gene: NA
abundance: NA

CDR3nt: TGTGCCATCAGTGATGTGGACAGGGGGAACACTGAAGCTTTCTTT
CDR3aa: CAISDVDRGNTEAFF
v_gene: TRBV10-3
j_gene: TRBJ1-1
d_gene: TRBD1
abundance: NA

CDR3nt: TGCAGCGTTGGAGACAGCCTTAATGAAAAACTGTTTTTT
CDR3aa: CSVGDSLNEKLFF
v_gene: TRBV29-1
j_gene: TRBJ1-4
d_gene: NA
abundance: NA

CDR3nt: TGTGCCAGCAGTGACGACAGGGCGAACACCGGGGAGCTGTTTTTT
CDR3aa: CASSDDRANTGELFF
v_gene: TRBV2
j_gene: TRBJ2-2
d_gene: TRBD1
abundance: NA

CDR3nt: TGCAGCGTTGAGGCTTGGGGGAATAACAATGAGCAGTTCTTC
CDR3aa: CSVEAWGNNNEQFF
v_gene: TRBV29-1
j_gene: TRBJ2-1
d_gene: NA
abundance: NA

CDR3nt: TGCAGCGTTGAACGAGGGCAGAGACTGTTTTTT
CDR3aa: CSVERGQRLFF
v_gene: TRBV29-1
j_gene: TRBJ1-4
d_gene: NA
abundance: NA